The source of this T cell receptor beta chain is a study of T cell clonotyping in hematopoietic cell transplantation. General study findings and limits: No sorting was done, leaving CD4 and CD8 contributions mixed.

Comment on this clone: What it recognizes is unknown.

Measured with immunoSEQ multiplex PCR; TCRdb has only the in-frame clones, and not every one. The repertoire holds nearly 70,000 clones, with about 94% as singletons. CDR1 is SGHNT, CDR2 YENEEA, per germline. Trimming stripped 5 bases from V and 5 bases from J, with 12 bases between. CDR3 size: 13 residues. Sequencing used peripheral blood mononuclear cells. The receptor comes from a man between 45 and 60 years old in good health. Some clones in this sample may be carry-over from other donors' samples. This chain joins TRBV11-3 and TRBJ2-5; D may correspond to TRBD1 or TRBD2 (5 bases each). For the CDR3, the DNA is TGTGCCAGCAGCGCAAGGGGCGGGGAGACCCAGTACTTC. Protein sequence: CASSARGGETQYF.